These T cell receptor beta chains were read from a single sample in a study of blood T cell repertoires in COVID-19. The protocol was immunoSEQ multiplex PCR, while the TCRdb copy is restricted to in-frame clones and leaves out a portion. The sample has around 71,000 clones, around nine tenths seen once. Specimen: peripheral blood. The receptors shown here come from a woman aged 55-75 years with acute or convalescent COVID-19. CDR3s include the opening cysteine and the closing phenylalanine or tryptophan. Each record gives: D gene, V gene, J gene, CDR3 protein. The D gene is left open where the match is weak.

NA	TRBV18	TRBJ1-1	CASSQGPGALATEAFF
TRBD1	TRBV28	TRBJ1-3	CASIGTGLSGNTIYF
TRBD1	TRBV28	TRBJ1-2	CASRRIPGQGNYGYTF
NA	TRBV11-2	TRBJ1-1	CASSLAGYSEAFF
NA	TRBV5-4	TRBJ1-2	CASSLLIPRTEPYGYTF
NA	TRBV5-1	TRBJ2-7	CASSFQGYEQYF
NA	TRBV28	TRBJ1-2	CASSWTGNYGYTF
NA	TRBV5-1	TRBJ1-2	CASSLGAGGRYGYTF
NA	TRBV6-6	TRBJ2-7	CASSATGHGYEQYF
NA	TRBV10-3	TRBJ2-3	CAISVRASSTDTQYF
TRBD2	TRBV3-1/TRBV3-2	TRBJ2-2	CASSQSSGVPANTGELFF